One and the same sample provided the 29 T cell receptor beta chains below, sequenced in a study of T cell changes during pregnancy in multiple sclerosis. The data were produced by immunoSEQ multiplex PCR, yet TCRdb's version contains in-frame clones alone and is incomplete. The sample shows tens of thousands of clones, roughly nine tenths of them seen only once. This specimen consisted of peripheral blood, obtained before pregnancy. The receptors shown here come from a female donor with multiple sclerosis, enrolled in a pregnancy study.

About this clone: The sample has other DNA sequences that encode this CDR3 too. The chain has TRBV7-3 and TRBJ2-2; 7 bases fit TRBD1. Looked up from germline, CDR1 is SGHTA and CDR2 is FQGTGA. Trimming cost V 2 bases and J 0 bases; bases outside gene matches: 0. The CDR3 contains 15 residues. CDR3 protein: CASSLQGANTGELFF. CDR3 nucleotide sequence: TGTGCCAGCAGCTTACAGGGGGCGAACACCGGGGAGCTGTTTTTT.

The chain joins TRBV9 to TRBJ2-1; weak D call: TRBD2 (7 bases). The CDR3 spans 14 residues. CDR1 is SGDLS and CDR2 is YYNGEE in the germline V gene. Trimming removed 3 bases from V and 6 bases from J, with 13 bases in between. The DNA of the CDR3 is TGTGCCAGCAGCGGCCCCGGGGGGCCCAATGAGCAGTTCTTC. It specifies CASSGPGGPNEQFF.

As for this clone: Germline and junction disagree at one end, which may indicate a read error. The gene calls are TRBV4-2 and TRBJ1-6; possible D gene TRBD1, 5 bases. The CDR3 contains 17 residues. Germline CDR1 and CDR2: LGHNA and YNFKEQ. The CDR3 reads CAGSQEVPGLHNSPLHF. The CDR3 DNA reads TGTGCCGGCAGCCAAGAGGTTCCGGGACTGCATAATTCACCCCTCCACTTT.

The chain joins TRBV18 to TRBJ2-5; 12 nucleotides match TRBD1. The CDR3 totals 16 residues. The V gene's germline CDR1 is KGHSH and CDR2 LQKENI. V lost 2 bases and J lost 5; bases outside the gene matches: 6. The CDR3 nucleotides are TGTGCCAGCTCACCATCGGGACAGGGGGCGGGGGAGACCCAGTACTTC. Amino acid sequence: CASSPSGQGAGETQYF.

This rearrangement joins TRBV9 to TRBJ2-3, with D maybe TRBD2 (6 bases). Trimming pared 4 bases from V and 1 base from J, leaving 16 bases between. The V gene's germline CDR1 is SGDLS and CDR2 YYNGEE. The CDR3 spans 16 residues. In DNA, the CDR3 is TGTGCCAGCAGCCCCGTTGACGGGGGTCGCACAGATACGCAGTATTTT. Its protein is CASSPVDGGRTDTQYF.

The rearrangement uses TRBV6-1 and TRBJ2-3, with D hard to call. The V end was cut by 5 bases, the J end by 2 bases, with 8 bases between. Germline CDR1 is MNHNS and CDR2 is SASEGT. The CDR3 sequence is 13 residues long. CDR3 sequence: CASSLQLTDTQYF. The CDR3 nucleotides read TGTGCCAGCAGTCTACAGCTCACAGATACGCAGTATTTT.

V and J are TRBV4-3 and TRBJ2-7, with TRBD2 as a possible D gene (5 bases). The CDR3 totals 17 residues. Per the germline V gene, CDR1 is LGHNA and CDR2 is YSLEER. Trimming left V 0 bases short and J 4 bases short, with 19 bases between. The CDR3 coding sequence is TGCGCCAGCAGCCAAGAGGGGTCGAGCGGCCCCCCTTACGAGCAGTACTTC. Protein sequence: CASSQEGSSGPPYEQYF.

CDR3 region: CASSQDVQATFF. CDR3 nucleotides: TGCGCCAGCAGCCAAGATGTGCAGGCAACTTTCTTT. This sequence joins TRBV4-3 and TRBJ1-1; no definite D call. The CDR3 contains 12 residues. From germline, CDR1 is LGHNA and CDR2 YSLEER. The ends were cut back, 0 bases at V and 12 bases at J, with 11 bases in the middle.

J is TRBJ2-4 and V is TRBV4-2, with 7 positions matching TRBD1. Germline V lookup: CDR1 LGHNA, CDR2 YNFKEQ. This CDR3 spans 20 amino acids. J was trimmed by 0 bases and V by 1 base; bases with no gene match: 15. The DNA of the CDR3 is TGTGCCAGCAGCCAAGTAGGGTTGCAGGACAGGATGATAGCCAAAAACATTCAGTACTTC. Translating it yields CASSQVGLQDRMIAKNIQYF.

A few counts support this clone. DNA for the CDR3: TGTGCCAGCAGCGCAACAGGGTTCCTCTATGGCTACACCTTC. This gives the protein CASSATGFLYGYTF. The chain recombines TRBV7-8 with TRBJ1-2, with D possibly matching TRBD1 (6 bases). Trimming left V 5 bases short and J 4 bases short, with 14 bases between. This CDR3 has 14 residues. CDR1 is SGHVS, CDR2 FQNEAQ, per germline.

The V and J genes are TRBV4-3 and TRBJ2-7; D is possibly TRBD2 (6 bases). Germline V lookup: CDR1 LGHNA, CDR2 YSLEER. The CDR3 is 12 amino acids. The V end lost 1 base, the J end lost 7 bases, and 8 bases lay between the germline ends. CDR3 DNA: TGCGCCAGCAGCCAAGTCGGAGGGGAGCAGTACTTC. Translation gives CASSQVGGEQYF.

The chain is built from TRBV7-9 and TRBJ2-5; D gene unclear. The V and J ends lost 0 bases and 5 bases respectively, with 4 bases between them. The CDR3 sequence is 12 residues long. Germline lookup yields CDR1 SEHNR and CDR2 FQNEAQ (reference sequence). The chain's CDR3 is CASSLAGETQYF. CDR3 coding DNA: TGTGCCAGCAGCTTAGCGGGCGAGACCCAGTACTTC.

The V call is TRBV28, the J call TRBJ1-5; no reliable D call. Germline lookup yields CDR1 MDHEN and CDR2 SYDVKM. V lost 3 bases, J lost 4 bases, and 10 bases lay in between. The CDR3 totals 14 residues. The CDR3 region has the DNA TGTGCCAGCAGTTTGCCGGTTCCTAATCAGCCCCAGCATTTT. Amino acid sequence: CASSLPVPNQPQHF.

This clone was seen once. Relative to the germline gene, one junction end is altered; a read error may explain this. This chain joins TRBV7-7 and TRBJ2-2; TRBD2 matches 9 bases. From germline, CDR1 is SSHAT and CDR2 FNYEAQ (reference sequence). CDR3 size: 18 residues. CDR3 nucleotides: TGTGCTAGCAGCCGCAGGTCCAGCGGGGGGCCCTTCACCGGGGAGCTGTTTTTT. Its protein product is CASSRRSSGGPFTGELFF. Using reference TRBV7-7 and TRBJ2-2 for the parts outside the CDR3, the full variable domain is GAGVSQSPRYKVTKRGQDVTLRCDPISSHATLYWYQQALGQGPEFLTYFNYEAQPDKSGLPSDRFSAERPEGSISTLTIQRTEQRDSAMYRCASSRRSSGGPFTGELFFGEGSRLTVL.

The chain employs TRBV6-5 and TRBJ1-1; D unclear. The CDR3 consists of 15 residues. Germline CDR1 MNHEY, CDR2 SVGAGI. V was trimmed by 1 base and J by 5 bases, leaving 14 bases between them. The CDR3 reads CASSYWGRRGTEAFF. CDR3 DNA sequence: TGTGCCAGCAGTTACTGGGGTCGGCGGGGAACTGAAGCTTTCTTT.

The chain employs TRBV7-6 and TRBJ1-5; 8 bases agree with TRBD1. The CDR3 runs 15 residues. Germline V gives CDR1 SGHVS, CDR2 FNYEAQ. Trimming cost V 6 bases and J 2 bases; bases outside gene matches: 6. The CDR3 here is CASSTGGSGNQPQHF. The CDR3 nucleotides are TGTGCCAGCAGTACAGGGGGATCGGGCAATCAGCCCCAGCATTTT.

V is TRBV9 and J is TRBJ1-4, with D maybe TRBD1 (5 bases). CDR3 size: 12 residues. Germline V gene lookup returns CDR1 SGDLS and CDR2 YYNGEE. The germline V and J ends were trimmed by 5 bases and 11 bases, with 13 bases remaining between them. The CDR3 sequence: CASSTRDSKLFF. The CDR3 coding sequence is TGTGCCAGCAGTACCCGCGACAGTAAACTGTTTTTT.

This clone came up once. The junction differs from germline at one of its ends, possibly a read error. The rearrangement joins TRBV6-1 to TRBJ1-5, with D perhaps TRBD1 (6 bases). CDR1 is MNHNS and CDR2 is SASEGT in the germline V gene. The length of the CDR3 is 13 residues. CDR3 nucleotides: TGTGCCAGCAGTGAAGCTTTGACAGGTCACCAGAATTTT. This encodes CASSEALTGHQNF.

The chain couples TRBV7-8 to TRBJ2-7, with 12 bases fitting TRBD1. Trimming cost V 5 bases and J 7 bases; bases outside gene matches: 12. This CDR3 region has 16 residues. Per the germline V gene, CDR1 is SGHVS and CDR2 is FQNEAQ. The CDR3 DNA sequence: TGTGCCAGCAGCGGAAGGGACAGGGGGCGAGTCAGTGAGCAGTACTTC. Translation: CASSGRDRGRVSEQYF.

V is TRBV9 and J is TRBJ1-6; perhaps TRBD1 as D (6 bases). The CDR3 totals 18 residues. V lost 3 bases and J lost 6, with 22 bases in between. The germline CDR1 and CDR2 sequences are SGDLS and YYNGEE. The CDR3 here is CASSGSRWGQGINSPLHF. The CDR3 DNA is TGTGCCAGCAGCGGATCCCGGTGGGGTCAGGGGATTAATTCACCCCTCCACTTT.

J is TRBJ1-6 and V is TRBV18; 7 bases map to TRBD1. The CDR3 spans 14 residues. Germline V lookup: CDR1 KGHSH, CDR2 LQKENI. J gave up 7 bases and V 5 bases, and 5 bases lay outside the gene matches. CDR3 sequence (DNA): TGTGCCAGCTCAACGACAGGGAACAATTCACCCCTCCACTTT. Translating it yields CASSTTGNNSPLHF.

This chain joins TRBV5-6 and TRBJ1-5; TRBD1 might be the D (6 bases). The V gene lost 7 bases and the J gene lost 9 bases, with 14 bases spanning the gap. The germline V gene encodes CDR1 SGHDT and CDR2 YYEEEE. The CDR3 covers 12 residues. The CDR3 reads CASGIQGLPQHF. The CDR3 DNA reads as TGTGCCAGCGGAATACAGGGATTGCCCCAGCATTTT.

CDR3 region: CASSQGTSSGGTDTQYF. Written as DNA, the CDR3 is TGTGCCAGCAGCCAGGGGACTAGCTCAGGGGGGACAGATACGCAGTATTTT. The gene calls are TRBV4-2 and TRBJ2-3, with 9 positions matching TRBD2. J was trimmed by 3 bases and V by 3 bases; bases with no gene match: 10. The CDR3 is 17 amino acids. Per germline, CDR1 LGHNA and CDR2 YNFKEQ.

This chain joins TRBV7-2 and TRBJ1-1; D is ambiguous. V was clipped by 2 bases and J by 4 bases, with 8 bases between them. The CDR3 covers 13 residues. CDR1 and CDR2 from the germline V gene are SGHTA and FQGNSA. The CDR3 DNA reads TGTGCCAGCAGCTTAATGCAGTCCACTGAAGCTTTCTTT. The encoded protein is CASSLMQSTEAFF.

The CDR3 loop is CASRFTGEPGYTF. The CDR3 DNA reads as TGCGCCAGCAGGTTCACAGGGGAGCCTGGCTACACCTTC. The chain joins TRBV5-1 to TRBJ1-2; 7 bases align to TRBD1. CDR1 and CDR2 from the germline V gene are SGHRS and YFSETQ. Trimming cost V 5 bases and J 7 bases; bases outside gene matches: 8. This CDR3 has 13 residues.

The CDR3 here is CASSADIQVGELFF. CDR3 nucleotides: TGTGCCAGCAGCGCGGACATCCAAGTGGGGGAGCTGTTTTTT. The chain recombines TRBV9 with TRBJ2-2, with D maybe TRBD1 (5 bases). The V and J ends lost 3 bases and 8 bases respectively, with 14 bases between them. The germline V gene has CDR1 SGDLS and CDR2 YYNGEE. The CDR3 is 14 residues long.

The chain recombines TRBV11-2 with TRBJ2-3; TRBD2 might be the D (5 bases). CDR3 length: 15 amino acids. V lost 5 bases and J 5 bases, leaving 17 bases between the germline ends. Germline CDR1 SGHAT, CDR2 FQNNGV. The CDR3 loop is CASSPIRGRIDTQYF. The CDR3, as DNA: TGTGCCAGCAGCCCCATAAGAGGGCGCATAGATACGCAGTATTTT.

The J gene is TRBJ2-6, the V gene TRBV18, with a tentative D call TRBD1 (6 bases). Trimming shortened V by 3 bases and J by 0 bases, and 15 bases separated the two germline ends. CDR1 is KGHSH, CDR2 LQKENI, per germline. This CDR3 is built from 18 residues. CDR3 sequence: CASSPVLQQGSGANVLTF. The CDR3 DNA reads TGTGCCAGCTCACCCGTACTTCAACAGGGCTCTGGGGCCAACGTCCTGACTTTC. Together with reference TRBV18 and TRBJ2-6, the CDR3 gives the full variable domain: NAGVMQNPRHLVRRRGQEARLRCSPMKGHSHVYWYRQLPEEGLKFMVYLQKENIIDESGMPKERFSAEFPKEGPSILRIQQVVRGDSAAYFCASSPVLQQGSGANVLTFGAGSRLTVL.

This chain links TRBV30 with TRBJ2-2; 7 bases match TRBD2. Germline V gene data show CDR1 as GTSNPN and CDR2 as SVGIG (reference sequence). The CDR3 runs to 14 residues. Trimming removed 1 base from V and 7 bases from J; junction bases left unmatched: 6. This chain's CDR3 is CAWSDLAGVGELFF. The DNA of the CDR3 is TGTGCCTGGAGTGATCTGGCGGGGGTCGGGGAGCTGTTTTTT.